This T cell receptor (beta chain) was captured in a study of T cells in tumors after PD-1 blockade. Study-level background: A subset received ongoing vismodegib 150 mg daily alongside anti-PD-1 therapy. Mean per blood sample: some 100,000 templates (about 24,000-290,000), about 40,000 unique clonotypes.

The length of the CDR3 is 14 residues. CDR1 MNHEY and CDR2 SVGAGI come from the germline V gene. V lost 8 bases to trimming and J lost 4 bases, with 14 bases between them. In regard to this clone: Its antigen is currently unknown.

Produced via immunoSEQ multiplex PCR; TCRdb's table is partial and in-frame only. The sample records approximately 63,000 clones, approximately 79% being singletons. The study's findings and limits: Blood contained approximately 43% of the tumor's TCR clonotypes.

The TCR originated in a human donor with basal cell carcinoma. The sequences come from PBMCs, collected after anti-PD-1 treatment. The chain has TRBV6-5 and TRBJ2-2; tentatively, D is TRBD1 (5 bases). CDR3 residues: CASVSGRATGELFF. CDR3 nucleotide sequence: TGTGCCAGCGTCTCAGGCAGGGCCACCGGGGAGCTGTTTTTT.